These 31 T cell receptor beta chains share one sample of origin, sequenced in a study of T cells after yellow fever vaccination. TCRdb itself ran the 5' RACE reads through MiXCR, one entry per CDR3 protein. The top ten hold roughly a sixth of the sample, which has fewer than 500,000 distinct CDR3 sequences, approximately 18% seen once. The specimen was PBMCs, collected before the yellow fever booster vaccination. The origin of the receptors is a man aged 18 to 35 who received the YFV17D yellow fever vaccine.

The sample holds a few counts of this clonotype. The V call is TRBV7-9, the J call TRBJ2-2, with D hard to call. The length of the CDR3 is 17 residues. Trimming took 0 bases from V and 5 from J, leaving 16 bases between them. Per germline, CDR1 SEHNR and CDR2 FQNEAQ (reference sequence). CDR3 region: CASSLAVNPLATGELFF. The DNA for the CDR3 is TGTGCCAGCAGCTTAGCGGTGAACCCCCTCGCAACCGGGGAGCTGTTTTTT.

This clonotype was counted once. The chain has TRBV7-2 and TRBJ1-3; D gene uncertain. The V gene lost 2 bases and the J gene lost 1 base, with 15 bases spanning the gap. The CDR3 covers 17 residues. From germline, CDR1 is SGHTA and CDR2 FQGNSA. CDR3 in amino acids: CASSLISWKLSGNTIYF. The CDR3 bases are TGTGCCAGCAGCTTAATTAGCTGGAAGTTATCTGGAAACACCATATATTTT.

This clonotype was detected many times. The genes are TRBV12-3 or TRBV12-4 and TRBJ2-2; D remains unclear. The V gene lost 4 bases and the J gene lost 2 bases, with 5 bases spanning the gap. This CDR3 region has 13 residues. The CDR3 DNA reads as TGTGCCAGCAGTTGGGGAAACACCGGGGAGCTGTTTTTT. It codes for CASSWGNTGELFF.

Worth noting for this clonotype: One end of the junction varies from germline; a read error may be responsible. This chain connects TRBV7-3 to TRBJ2-3; D is undetermined. Germline CDR1 reads SGHTA; CDR2 reads FQGTGA. The CDR3 contains 14 residues. This CDR3 is CASSPGRATVTQYF. CDR3 DNA: TGTGCCAGCAGCCCCGGACGAGCCACAGTTACGCAGTATTTT.

This clonotype was counted between two and nine times. V and J are TRBV5-1 and TRBJ1-2; perhaps TRBD1 as D (5 bases). With 2 bases removed from V and 2 bases from J, the gap between germline ends came to 10 bases. Germline V CDR1 and CDR2: SGHRS, YFSETQ. CDR3 length: 14 residues. The CDR3 bases are TGCGCCAGCAGCTTCTGGGACTCCAACTATGGCTACACCTTC. Protein: CASSFWDSNYGYTF.

J is TRBJ2-3 and V is TRBV9; D gene uncertain. This CDR3 spans 15 amino acids. CDR1 and CDR2 (germline): SGDLS, YYNGEE. Trimming pared 3 bases from V and 2 bases from J, leaving 13 bases between. The CDR3 bases are TGTGCCAGCAGCGCTGGACCCGCCCCCACAGATACGCAGTATTTT. The encoded protein is CASSAGPAPTDTQYF.

There are a few counts of this clonotype. In DNA, the CDR3 is TGCGCCAGCAGCCAGTTAGGGGCTGAAGCTTTCTTT. Translating gives CASSQLGAEAFF. The J gene is TRBJ1-1, the V gene TRBV4-1; D perhaps matches TRBD1 (5 bases). The V end was cut by 3 bases, the J end by 6 bases, with 8 bases between. CDR1 is MGHRA, CDR2 YSYEKL, per germline. This CDR3 region has 12 residues.

This clonotype was recorded at least ten times. Here the CDR3 reads CASSLQLGETQYF. For the CDR3, the DNA is TGTGCCAGCAGCTTACAATTAGGAGAGACCCAGTACTTC. The V and J genes are TRBV7-3 and TRBJ2-5; D call uncertain. V lost 2 bases, J lost 4 bases, and 8 bases lay in between. CDR1 and CDR2 (germline): SGHTA, FQGTGA. CDR3 size: 13 residues.

The chain has TRBV4-2 and TRBJ1-6, with D possibly being TRBD1 (5 bases). CDR3 length: 16 residues. V was clipped by 0 bases and J by 7 bases, with 13 bases between them. Germline loops: CDR1 LGHNA, CDR2 YNFKEQ. This CDR3 reads CASSQDRLQVNSPLHF. The CDR3 bases are TGTGCCAGCAGCCAAGATAGGTTACAGGTGAATTCACCCCTCCACTTT.

This clonotype was seen a few times. The genes are TRBV20-1 and TRBJ1-5; a weak D match, TRBD1 (6 bases). V dropped 7 bases and J dropped 7 bases, with 20 bases sitting between them. Germline V gene data show CDR1 as DFQATT and CDR2 as SNEGSKA (reference sequence). CDR3 size: 14 residues. The CDR3 region has the DNA TGCAGTGGAAGCGGGGCACAGGGCCACCAGCCCCAGCATTTT. It specifies CSGSGAQGHQPQHF.

This clonotype was counted only a few times. The gene calls are TRBV15 and TRBJ1-2, with D uncertain. The CDR3 runs 15 residues. The germline CDR1 and CDR2 sequences are LNHNV and YYDKDF (reference sequence). The germline V and J ends were trimmed by 5 bases and 3 bases, with 16 bases remaining between them. CDR3 coding DNA: TGTGCCACCAGCCCTCAGGTCGCAGACTACTATGGCTACACCTTC. Protein sequence: CATSPQVADYYGYTF. Complete variable domain (other parts from reference TRBV15 and TRBJ1-2): DAMVIQNPRYQVTQFGKPVTLSCSQTLNHNVMYWYQQKSSQAPKLLFHYYDKDFNNEADTPDNFQSRRPNTSFCFLDIRSPGLGDTAMYLCATSPQVADYYGYTFGSGTRLTVV.

The V call is TRBV3-1, the J call TRBJ1-3, with 7 bases that match TRBD1. Trimming cost V 4 bases and J 0 bases; bases outside gene matches: 6. This CDR3 is built from 16 residues. CDR1 is LGHDT, CDR2 YNNKEL, per germline (reference sequence). The CDR3 here is CASSLPGQYSGNTIYF. The CDR3 bases are TGTGCCAGCAGCCTTCCGGGACAGTACTCTGGAAACACCATATATTTT.

The rearrangement links TRBV5-1 to TRBJ2-7; D may be TRBD1 (6 bases). This CDR3 has 14 amino acids. Germline V gene sequence: CDR1 SGHRS, CDR2 YFSETQ. Trimming cost V 4 bases and J 1 base, with 12 bases left between them. The CDR3 reads CASSPTGFSYEQYF. As DNA, the CDR3 is TGCGCCAGCAGCCCGACAGGTTTTTCCTACGAGCAGTACTTC. Variable domain in full (rest from reference TRBV5-1 and TRBJ2-7): KAGVTQTPRYLIKTRGQQVTLSCSPISGHRSVSWYQQTPGQGLQFLFEYFSETQRNKGNFPGRFSGRQFSNSRSEMNVSTLELGDSALYLCASSPTGFSYEQYFGPGTRLTVT.

The J gene is TRBJ1-1, the V gene TRBV5-6; 7 bases align to TRBD1. Germline V gene sequence: CDR1 SGHDT, CDR2 YYEEEE. The ends lost 5 bases at V and 2 bases at J; junction bases unmatched: 6. The CDR3 sequence is 14 residues long. CDR3 sequence (DNA): TGTGCCAGCAGGGAACAGGGGATCAACACTGAAGCTTTCTTT. The encoded protein is CASREQGINTEAFF. The variable domain in full, completed from reference TRBV5-6 and TRBJ1-1, reads DAGVTQSPTHLIKTRGQQVTLRCSPKSGHDTVSWYQQALGQGPQFIFQYYEEEERQRGNFPDRFSGHQFPNYSSELNVNALLLGDSALYLCASREQGINTEAFFGQGTRLTVV.

This clonotype has more than one count but fewer than ten. CDR3 sequence reads: CASSYRGLGSNTGELFF. The CDR3 DNA reads TGCGCCAGCAGCTACAGGGGGCTAGGATCGAACACCGGGGAGCTGTTTTTT. The chain couples TRBV5-1 to TRBJ2-2; 9 nucleotides agree with TRBD1. V trimming: 3 bases; J trimming: 0 bases; junction bases outside the gene matches: 6. This CDR3 is 17 amino acids long. Looked up from germline, CDR1 is SGHRS and CDR2 is YFSETQ.

This clonotype has a handful of counts. This chain joins TRBV6-5 and TRBJ2-3; 8 nucleotides match TRBD1. The CDR3 runs 14 residues. With 6 bases clipped from V and 4 bases from J, the junction kept 6 bases outside the gene matches. Looked up from germline, CDR1 is MNHEY and CDR2 is SVGAGI. CDR3 loop: CASRRTGWSDTQYF. The CDR3 coding sequence is TGTGCCAGCAGACGGACAGGGTGGTCAGATACGCAGTATTTT.

This clonotype was picked up one time. V and J are TRBV2 and TRBJ2-3, with D tentatively TRBD1 (6 bases). Per germline, CDR1 SNHLY and CDR2 FYNNEI. V lost 9 bases, J lost 4 bases, and 17 bases lay in between. The CDR3 sequence is 14 residues long. The DNA of the CDR3 is TGTGCCAGTACAGGGAGAGGTCGTCCAGATACGCAGTATTTT. It translates to CASTGRGRPDTQYF.

The chain couples TRBV7-9 to TRBJ1-1, with 8 bases matching TRBD1. Unmatched junction bases numbered 5, after V lost 1 base and J lost 4 bases. Germline V gene data show CDR1 as SEHNR and CDR2 as FQNEAQ (reference sequence). This CDR3 has 15 amino acids. In DNA form, the CDR3 reads TGTGCCAGCAGCTTAGGCAGGGGGCTAAGCACTGAAGCTTTCTTT. Its protein is CASSLGRGLSTEAFF.

The chain uses TRBV18 and TRBJ1-4; 7 bases align to TRBD1. The CDR3 is 16 amino acids. Per germline, CDR1 KGHSH and CDR2 LQKENI. Losses at the gene ends were 6 bases for V and 0 bases for J; bases not matched to a gene: 7. DNA of the CDR3: TGTGCCAGCTCGTTGTACGGGACAGCAACTAATGAAAAACTGTTTTTT. Protein: CASSLYGTATNEKLFF.

This chain links TRBV12-2 with TRBJ2-3; the table names TRBD1, a call not compared with the DNA. TRBV12-2 is marked as a pseudogene. This CDR3 is built from 16 residues. In DNA form, the CDR3 reads TGTGCAAGTCGCTCACAGGGACAGGGGGGCACAGATACGCAGTATTTT. Translated, it gives CASRSQGQGGTDTQYF.

Only a few counts were recorded for this clonotype. The rearrangement joins TRBV7-2 to TRBJ2-3, with D possibly matching TRBD2 (5 bases). Germline V gene lookup returns CDR1 SGHTA and CDR2 FQGNSA. There are 13 residues in the CDR3. Trimming removed 0 bases from V and 7 bases from J, with 8 bases in between. In DNA, the CDR3 is TGTGCCAGCAGCTTAGCGACCGGGAATACGCAGTATTTT. This sequence encodes CASSLATGNTQYF.

This clonotype has only a few counts. V and J are TRBV15 and TRBJ1-4, with D unclear. The CDR3 has 14 residues. Germline V gives CDR1 LNHNV, CDR2 YYDKDF (reference sequence). The V gene lost 3 bases and the J gene lost 5 bases, with 10 bases spanning the gap. The CDR3 DNA follows: TGTGCCACCAGCAGTTTGGCGCTAAATGAAAAACTGTTTTTT. It codes for CATSSLALNEKLFF.

This clonotype was found many times. The chain is built from TRBV29-1 and TRBJ2-5; D is uncertain. The CDR3 consists of 13 residues. CDR1 is SQVTM and CDR2 is ANQGSEA in the germline V gene. Trimming shortened V by 3 bases and J by 4 bases, and 12 bases separated the two germline ends. Here the CDR3 reads CSVDVVNSETQYF. For the CDR3, the DNA is TGCAGCGTTGACGTCGTCAATTCAGAGACCCAGTACTTC.

The CDR3 is CASSLGRSPAYEQYV. The DNA of the CDR3 is TGTGCCAGCAGCCTGGGACGGTCACCTGCATACGAGCAGTACGTC. The chain couples TRBV6-2 or TRBV6-3 to TRBJ2-7, with D possibly being TRBD1 or TRBD2 (5 bases each). The CDR3 sequence is 15 residues long. Per the germline V gene, CDR1 is MNHEY and CDR2 is SVGEGT. Trimming removed 6 bases at V and 4 bases at J, with 19 bases between.

This clonotype appeared a few times. The chain carries TRBV11-1 and TRBJ1-4; perhaps TRBD1 as D (5 bases). The CDR3 covers 12 residues. V shed 5 bases and J shed 13 bases, with 14 bases lying between them. Looked up from germline, CDR1 is SGHAT and CDR2 is FQDESV (reference sequence). As DNA, the CDR3 is TGTGCCAGCAGCCAGGTCGAGGGGTTACTGTTTTTT. This sequence encodes CASSQVEGLLFF. The variable domain in full, completed from reference TRBV11-1 and TRBJ1-4, reads EAEVAQSPRYKITEKSQAVAFWCDPISGHATLYWYRQILGQGPELLVQFQDESVVDDSQLPKDRFSAERLKGVDSTLKIQPAELGDSAMYLCASSQVEGLLFFGSGTQLSVL.

This clonotype was detected only a few times. The V and J genes are TRBV20-1 and TRBJ2-3; 10 nucleotides align to TRBD2. Unmatched junction bases numbered 7, after V lost 5 bases and J lost 5 bases. The CDR3 sequence is 14 residues long. Germline CDR1 DFQATT, CDR2 SNEGSKA (reference sequence). In DNA form, the CDR3 reads TGCAGTGCTCGGACTAGCGGAGGTGGAGATACGCAGTATTTT. Translating gives CSARTSGGGDTQYF.

This clonotype has more than one count but fewer than ten. The chain couples TRBV20-1 to TRBJ2-3; 7 bases fit TRBD2. The CDR3 length is 13 residues. Germline CDR1 and CDR2: DFQATT and SNEGSKA (reference sequence). J gave up 1 base and V 6 bases, and 4 bases lay outside the gene matches. CDR3: CSALGGGTDTQYF. CDR3 nucleotide sequence: TGCAGTGCCCTTGGGGGGGGCACAGATACGCAGTATTTT.

The chain joins TRBV7-2 to TRBJ2-1; 7 nucleotides line up with TRBD2. The V and J ends lost 1 base and 3 bases, in that order; junction bases with no gene match: 12. From germline, CDR1 is SGHTA and CDR2 FQGNSA. The CDR3 is 18 residues long. Here the CDR3 reads CASSLGLRGRGYYNEQFF. The CDR3 DNA sequence: TGTGCCAGCAGCTTAGGGCTGAGAGGGCGGGGGTACTACAATGAGCAGTTCTTC.

The table lists this clonotype with a few counts. This chain uses TRBV4-3 with TRBJ2-1, with unresolved D. The CDR3 runs to 14 residues. Per germline, CDR1 LGHNA and CDR2 YSLEER. Trimming shortened V by 1 base and J by 7 bases, and 11 bases separated the two germline ends. CDR3 DNA: TGCGCCAGCAGCCAAGCGCTACGGAGAAATGAGCAGTTCTTC. Amino acids: CASSQALRRNEQFF.

The chain employs TRBV4-1 and TRBJ2-3; D perhaps matches TRBD2 (5 bases). The CDR3 runs 14 residues. With 1 base removed from V and 3 bases from J, the gap between germline ends came to 8 bases. The germline V gene has CDR1 MGHRA and CDR2 YSYEKL. CDR3 nucleotide sequence: TGCGCCAGCAGCCAAGTGACGGGGACAGATACGCAGTATTTT. Protein: CASSQVTGTDTQYF.

This clonotype was counted a few times. The gene calls are TRBV6-4 and TRBJ2-7; tentative D call: TRBD2 (5 bases). Trimming stripped 6 bases from V and 7 bases from J, with 31 bases between. The germline V gene encodes CDR1 MRHNA and CDR2 SNTAGT. This CDR3 has 18 amino acids. The CDR3 sequence: CASSANNSEARGRGEQYV. CDR3 bases: TGTGCCAGCAGCGCAAATAATAGCGAGGCGAGAGGAAGAGGGGAGCAGTACGTC.